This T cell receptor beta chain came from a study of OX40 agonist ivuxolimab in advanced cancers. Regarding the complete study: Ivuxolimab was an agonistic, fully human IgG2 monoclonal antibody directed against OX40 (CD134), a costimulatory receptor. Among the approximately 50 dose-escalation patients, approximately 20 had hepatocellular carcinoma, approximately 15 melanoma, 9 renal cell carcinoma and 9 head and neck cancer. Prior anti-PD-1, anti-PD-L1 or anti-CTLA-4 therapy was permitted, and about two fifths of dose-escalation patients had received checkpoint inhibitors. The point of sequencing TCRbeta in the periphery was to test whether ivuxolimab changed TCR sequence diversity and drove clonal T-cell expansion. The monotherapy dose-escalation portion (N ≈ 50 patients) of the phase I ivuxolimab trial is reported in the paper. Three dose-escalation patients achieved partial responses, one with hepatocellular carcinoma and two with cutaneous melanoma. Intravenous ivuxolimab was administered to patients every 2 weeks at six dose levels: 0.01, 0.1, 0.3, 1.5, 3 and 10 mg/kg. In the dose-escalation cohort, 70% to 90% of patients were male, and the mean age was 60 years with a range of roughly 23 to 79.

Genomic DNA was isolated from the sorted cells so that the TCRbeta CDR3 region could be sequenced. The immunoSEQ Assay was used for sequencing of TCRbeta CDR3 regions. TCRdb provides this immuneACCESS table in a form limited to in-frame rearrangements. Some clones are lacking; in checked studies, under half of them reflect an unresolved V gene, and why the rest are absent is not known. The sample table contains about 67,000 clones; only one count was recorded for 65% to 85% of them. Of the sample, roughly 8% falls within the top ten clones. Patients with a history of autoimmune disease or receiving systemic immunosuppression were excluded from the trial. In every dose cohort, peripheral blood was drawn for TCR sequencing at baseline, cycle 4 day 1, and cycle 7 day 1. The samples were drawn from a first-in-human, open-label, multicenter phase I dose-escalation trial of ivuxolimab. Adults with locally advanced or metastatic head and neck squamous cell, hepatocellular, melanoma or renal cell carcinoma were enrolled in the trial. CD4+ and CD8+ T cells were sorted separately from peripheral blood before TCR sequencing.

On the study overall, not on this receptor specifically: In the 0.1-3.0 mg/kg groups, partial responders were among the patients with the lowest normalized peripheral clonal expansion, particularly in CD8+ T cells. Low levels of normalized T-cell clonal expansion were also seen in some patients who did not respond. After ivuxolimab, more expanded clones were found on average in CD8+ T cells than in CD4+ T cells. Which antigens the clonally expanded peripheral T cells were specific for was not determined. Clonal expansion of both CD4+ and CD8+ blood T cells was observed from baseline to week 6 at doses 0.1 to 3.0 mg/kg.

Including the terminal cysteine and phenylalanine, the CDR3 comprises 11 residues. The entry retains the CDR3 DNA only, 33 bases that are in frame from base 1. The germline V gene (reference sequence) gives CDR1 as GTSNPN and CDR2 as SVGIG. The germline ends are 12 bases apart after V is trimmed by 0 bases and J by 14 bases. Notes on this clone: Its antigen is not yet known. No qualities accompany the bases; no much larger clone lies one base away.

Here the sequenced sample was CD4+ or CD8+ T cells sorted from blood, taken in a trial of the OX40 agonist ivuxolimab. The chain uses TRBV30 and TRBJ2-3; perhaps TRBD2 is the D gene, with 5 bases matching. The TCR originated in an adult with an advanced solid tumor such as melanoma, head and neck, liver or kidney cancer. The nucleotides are TGTGCCTGGAGTGTAGTGGGAGCCGCGTATTTT. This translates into CAWSVVGAAYF.